This T cell receptor (beta chain) was sequenced for a study of tumor and adjacent non-tumor tissue in lung cancer. On the study more broadly: Aged about 31 to 76 years, patients included roughly 10 men and 5 women with stage I to III disease. Study results and limitations: Normal lung showed higher cumulative top 100 clone frequency than tumor. Significantly higher TCR diversity was found in tumor than normal lung.

This CDR3 is 19 amino acids long. Per germline, CDR1 ENHRY and CDR2 SYGVKD. Trimming at V came to 2 bases and at J to 1 base, leaving 7 bases not matched to a gene. This sample's RNA came from whole unsorted tissue. Distant lung tissue was collected more than 3 cm away from the tumor edge. Ten or more counts support this clonotype. The antigen remains undetermined. TCRbeta libraries were built with three rounds of nested PCR, modified from ARM-PCR. TCRdb fed the multiplex PCR reads into MiXCR, producing one record per CDR3 protein. The table includes approximately 120,000 distinct CDR3 sequences, 60% to 70% detected once.

This sequence joins TRBV10-3 and TRBJ2-3; TRBD2 matches at 15 bases. Source material: distant non-tumor lung tissue. This sequence originates from a man in his 60s with non-small cell lung cancer. CDR3 DNA: TGTGCCATCAGTGAGAGGAAGGGACTAGCGGGGGGCGGCACAGATACGCAGTATTTT. It specifies CAISERKGLAGGGTDTQYF.